This is a list of T cell receptor beta chains from one sample in a study of a mutant IDH1 vaccine in newly diagnosed glioma. Assay used: immunoSEQ multiplex PCR; TCRdb lists only in-frame clones, some missing. This sample has roughly 30,000 clones, with roughly 80% found just once. Their cognate antigens are unknown. The material sequenced was PBMCs, taken from a glioma patient whose treatment included an IDH1 peptide vaccine. These TCRs come from a young man with glioma. The CDR3 runs from the conserved cysteine through the conserved F or W. Fields, in order: J gene, V gene, clone size, CDR3 protein. Expanded clones get a size class; other rows say once, few or many, or leave the size out.

TRBJ1-4 | TRBV4-3 | . | CASSHSLATNEKLFF
TRBJ2-7 | TRBV30 | . | CAWRLGSYEQYF
TRBJ1-1 | TRBV19 | . | CASAGGMNTEAFF
TRBJ2-7 | TRBV5-5 | . | CASSPSGDSRSYEQYF
TRBJ1-1 | TRBV19 | few | CASSPLSRTGSMNTEAFF
TRBJ2-2 | TRBV5-1 | once | CASSLAVGDTGELFF
TRBJ1-5 | TRBV7-2 | . | CASSSRVNQPQHF
TRBJ1-4 | TRBV2 | . | CASSTLRTANEKLFF
TRBJ2-5 | TRBV5-1 | . | CASSLGGGAQETQYF
TRBJ2-5 | TRBV4-1 | . | CASSQDPGRGETQYF
TRBJ2-7 | TRBV6-5 | . | CASSSNRGPGVEQYF
TRBJ1-5 | TRBV15 | few | CATSQGRNSNQPQHF
TRBJ1-3 | TRBV9 | once | CASSVARGLSNTIYF
TRBJ1-5 | TRBV27 | . | CASSLRPGTASGQPQHF
TRBJ1-1 | TRBV4-1 | . | CASSFGGDMNTEAFF
TRBJ1-2 | TRBV29-1 | . | CSVQVQGVMDGYTF
TRBJ2-7 | TRBV5-1 | . | CASSLFPGQEQYF
TRBJ1-3 | TRBV11-3 | once | CASSSKDGNTIYF
TRBJ2-3 | TRBV5-1 | once | CASSPDGSTDTQYF
TRBJ2-1 | TRBV4-1 | once | CASSPNPGQGTNEQFF
TRBJ1-6 | TRBV6-5 | . | CASSYAGTGPSPLHF
TRBJ1-2 | TRBV7-2 | . | CASSLGRVDGYTF
TRBJ1-1 | TRBV5-1 | once | CASSLSTGSNTEAFF
TRBJ2-7 | TRBV6-5 | . | CASSYSPDGTYEQYF
TRBJ2-3 | TRBV14 | . | CASSQGAGSTDTQYF
TRBJ2-5 | TRBV11-2 | . | CASSFFQGEEETQYF
TRBJ1-3 | TRBV19 | . | CASSELSGNTIYF
TRBJ2-3 | TRBV6-5 | . | CASEGVDGTDTQYF
TRBJ1-2 | TRBV19 | few | CASSISRNYGYTF
TRBJ1-4 | TRBV27 | . | CASSLSFRAEKLFF
TRBJ2-3 | TRBV29-1 | . | CSVGGSAFTSTDTQYF
. | TRBV30 | . | CAWSADRGQTYEQYF
TRBJ2-2 | TRBV27 | . | CASTQGYRNTGELFF
TRBJ2-3 | TRBV6-5 | . | CASSSGEGNTQYF
TRBJ2-3 | TRBV7-9 | . | CASSLGVGNTQYF
TRBJ2-1 | TRBV30 | . | CAWNGGSYNEQFF
TRBJ2-1 | TRBV6-4 | . | CASSDQVYGEQFF
TRBJ2-7 | TRBV11-2 | . | CASSFRLAGLGEQYF
TRBJ2-1 | TRBV29-1 | few | CSVEEVAGLNEQFF
TRBJ2-3 | TRBV7-2 | few | CASSLAGTGGVDTQYF
TRBJ1-6 | TRBV5-4 | . | CASKGDTAYSPLHF